This paragraph reports one T cell receptor (beta chain). cDNA came from about 0.5 to 1 ug RNA primed by random hexamers. immunoSEQ multiplex PCR amplified TCR beta CDR3 across 54 Vbeta, 13 Jbeta. TCRdb re-called the immunoSEQ multiplex PCR reads through MiXCR, storing one row per CDR3 protein. The table has around 200,000 distinct CDR3 sequences, approximately 96% seen once. Sequencing of TCR beta, carried out with a high-throughput approach, was applied to CD8+ and CD4+ T cells from the blood. The multiple sclerosis controls, all treatment-naive patients, had relapsing-remitting disease that was stable or active. This entry is derived from a study of CD8 T cells in Susac syndrome. CDR1 is SEHNR, CDR2 FQNEAQ, per germline (reference sequence). The CDR3 consists of 13 residues. V was pared by 4 bases and J by 4 bases, with 3 bases of the junction left unmatched.

This sequence was found in a human donor with multiple sclerosis. Sequencing was performed on CD4+ T cells from PBMCs. This chain uses TRBV7-9 with TRBJ1-1, with TRBD1 identical over 7 bases. CDR3 coding DNA: TGTGCCAGCAGCTCTGGGACAGCCACTGAAGCTTTCTTT. Its translation is CASSSGTATEAFF.